These 9 T cell receptor beta chains were sequenced from one sample in a study of blood T cell repertoires in COVID-19. Repertoires were generated with immunoSEQ multiplex PCR, while TCRdb's copy carries only in-frame clones and drops some. Of 130,000 or so clones in the sample, 85% to 90% are singletons; the top ten hold about 4.5%. Sequences were obtained from peripheral blood. These receptor sequences come from a man between 60 and 70 years old with COVID-19, enrolled during active disease.

The rearrangement joins TRBV14 to TRBJ1-5; 8 bases are a match to TRBD1. Germline trimming cut 5 bases from V and 3 bases from J; bases unmatched to any gene: 6. CDR1 and CDR2 (germline): SGHDN, FVKESK. The CDR3 totals 15 residues. The CDR3 here is CASSAGTGNNQPQHF. CDR3 coding DNA: TGTGCCAGCAGCGCCGGGACAGGCAACAATCAGCCCCAGCATTTT. Combining the CDR3 with reference TRBV14 and TRBJ1-5 gives the whole variable domain EAGVTQFPSHSVIEKGQTVTLRCDPISGHDNLYWYRRVMGKEIKFLLHFVKESKQDESGMPNNRFLAERTGGTYSTLKVQPAELEDSGVYFCASSAGTGNNQPQHFGDGTRLSIL.

This clone was counted between two and nine times. J is TRBJ1-4 and V is TRBV9; 8 bases match TRBD1. Trimming at V came to 3 bases and at J to 8 bases, leaving 6 bases not matched to a gene. Germline V CDR1 and CDR2: SGDLS, YYNGEE. This CDR3 has 14 amino acids. CDR3 DNA sequence: TGTGCCAGCAGCGCGGACAGGGAAAACGAAAAACTGTTTTTT. Its protein is CASSADRENEKLFF.

This chain joins TRBV10-3 and TRBJ1-1; TRBD1 matches at 9 bases. CDR3 size: 13 residues. Germline lookup yields CDR1 ENHRY and CDR2 SYGVKD. V shed 6 bases and J 7 bases; nucleotides not matched to a gene: 6. The CDR3 region has the DNA TGTGCCATCAGCCTGGGACAGGGAATTGAAGCTTTCTTT. Its translation is CAISLGQGIEAFF.

The V call is TRBV6-6, the J call TRBJ1-3; no definite D call. The CDR3 spans 15 residues. Trimming removed 5 bases at V and 0 bases at J, with 11 bases between. In germline, CDR1 is MNHNY, CDR2 SVGAGI (reference sequence). CDR3: CASSHGDNSGNTIYF. CDR3 in DNA: TGTGCCAGCAGTCACGGGGATAACTCTGGAAACACCATATATTTT.

Here the CDR3 reads CASSEAGGSPLHF. CDR3 nucleotides: TGTGCCAGCAGTGAAGCGGGCGGGTCACCCCTCCACTTT. The chain has TRBV6-1 and TRBJ1-6; D gene unclear. The CDR3 length is 13 residues. Between the trimmed V and J ends, which lost 0 bases and 10 bases, there was a span of 7 bases. Per germline, CDR1 MNHNS and CDR2 SASEGT.

The V and J genes are TRBV2 and TRBJ2-5; 12 nucleotides agree with TRBD2. The CDR3 sequence is 16 residues long. Germline CDR1 is SNHLY and CDR2 is FYNNEI. The junction had 3 bases not matched to a gene; V was cut back by 4 bases and J by 0 bases. CDR3 DNA sequence: TGTGCCAGCAGTGGGACTAGCGGGGAGTACCAAGAGACCCAGTACTTC. It specifies CASSGTSGEYQETQYF.

The table lists this clone with a count of one. The chain combines TRBV5-1 with TRBJ1-1; the match to TRBD1 covers 8 bases. CDR1 is SGHRS and CDR2 is YFSETQ in the germline V gene. CDR3 length: 16 residues. With 4 bases clipped from V and 0 bases from J, the junction kept 8 bases outside the gene matches. CDR3 in amino acids: CASSPGTGYMNTEAFF. In nucleotides, the CDR3 is TGCGCCAGCAGCCCGGGGACAGGCTACATGAACACTGAAGCTTTCTTT.

This rearrangement joins TRBV29-1 to TRBJ2-1; TRBD2 matches 9 bases. The CDR3 spans 14 residues. V shed 8 bases and J 8 bases; nucleotides not matched to a gene: 13. CDR1 and CDR2 from the germline V gene are SQVTM and ANQGSEA. The CDR3 region is CSYTPGLAGYEQFF. CDR3 in DNA: TGCAGCTATACCCCGGGACTAGCTGGCTATGAGCAGTTCTTC.

The sample holds one count of this clone. This rearrangement joins TRBV7-2 to TRBJ2-1; weak D call: TRBD2 (6 bases). The ends were cut back, 1 base at V and 8 bases at J, with 6 bases in the middle. CDR1 is SGHTA and CDR2 is FQGNSA in the germline V gene. This CDR3 comprises 12 residues. The CDR3, as DNA: TGTGCCAGCAGCTTAGGCGGGGATGAGCAGTTCTTC. Its translation is CASSLGGDEQFF.